This entry concerns a single T cell receptor (beta chain). Its specificity is unknown. Primed by a sample-barcoded 5' primer and a J-beta primer mix, a second PCR proceeded for 7 to 11 cycles. TCRdb re-called the 5' RACE reads through MiXCR, storing one row per CDR3 protein. Of hundreds of thousands of distinct CDR3 sequences listed, 35% to 45% are singletons. Samples had at least 7 million PBMCs isolated from them. This record belongs to a study of blood T cells in healthy people across ages. Study in general: Researchers report that template switching captured about one barcoded beta molecule per two T cells.

Findings and caveats of the study: Diversity was estimated from one million T cells, and these estimates were considered underestimates. PBMCs left unsorted prevented a conclusive naive versus antigen-experienced comparison.

V lost 3 bases and J lost 0, with 11 bases in between. The CDR3 consists of 15 residues. Germline CDR1 reads ENHRY; CDR2 reads SYGVKD. This chain uses TRBV10-3 with TRBJ1-2, with a tentative D call TRBD1 (5 bases). The clonotype originates from a woman in her sixties in good health. Sequenced sample: blood. In nucleotides, the CDR3 is TGTGCCATCAGTGAACGACAGTTAGCTAACTATGGCTACACCTTC. Translating gives CAISERQLANYGYTF.